These 27 T cell receptor beta chains came from one sample sequenced in a study of somatic mutations in cytotoxic T cells in rheumatoid arthritis. The table came from immunoSEQ multiplex PCR; TCRdb's copy has only in-frame clones and leaves some out. This sample carries more than 8,000 clones, about nine tenths of them seen once, and the ten largest clones take 0.95% to 1.4%. The sample taken for sequencing was CD4+ T cells sorted from blood. All receptors come from a woman younger than 30 with rheumatoid arthritis.

The chain employs TRBV18 and TRBJ2-2; D may be TRBD2 (6 bases). The CDR3 loop spans 15 amino acids. Per germline, CDR1 KGHSH and CDR2 LQKENI. The ends were cut back, 6 bases at V and 0 bases at J, with 11 bases in the middle. In DNA, the CDR3 is TGTGCCAGCTCCCCCCTAGCGACGAACACCGGGGAGCTGTTTTTT. Protein: CASSPLATNTGELFF.

The chain couples TRBV2 to TRBJ1-2; D gene ambiguous. The CDR3 has 17 amino acids. Deletions cut 4 bases from V and 2 bases from J, with 20 bases between. CDR1 SNHLY and CDR2 FYNNEI come from the germline V gene. CDR3 in DNA: TGTGCCAGCAGTGTGGACGCGGGTCTTCGTGGAAACTATGGCTACACCTTC. Translating gives CASSVDAGLRGNYGYTF.

J is TRBJ2-2 and V is TRBV7-6; 8 bases align to TRBD2. Germline lookup yields CDR1 SGHVS and CDR2 FNYEAQ. V dropped 10 bases and J dropped 2; count of bases not matched to a gene: 6. This CDR3 contains 14 residues. The CDR3 DNA reads as TGTGCCACCAGGGCGGGAGGCAACACCGGGGAGCTGTTTTTT. Protein: CATRAGGNTGELFF.

The V gene is TRBV28, the J gene TRBJ1-5, with a possible D match to TRBD1 (5 bases). From germline, CDR1 is MDHEN and CDR2 SYDVKM. The CDR3 runs 15 residues. V was trimmed by 6 bases and J by 2 bases, leaving 14 bases between them. The CDR3 loop is CASSRPPGGNQPQHF. CDR3 nucleotide sequence: TGTGCCAGCAGCCGACCCCCGGGGGGCAATCAGCCCCAGCATTTT.

The chain uses TRBV25-1 and TRBJ1-2; 7 bases line up with TRBD1. V dropped 0 bases and J dropped 4; count of bases not matched to a gene: 5. Germline V gene lookup returns CDR1 MGHDK and CDR2 SYGVNS. The CDR3 sequence is 15 residues long. The CDR3, as DNA: TGTGCCAGCAGTGAATACCAGGGGGTTAGCTATGGCTACACCTTC. As protein: CASSEYQGVSYGYTF.

The chain has TRBV27 and TRBJ2-1; 8 nucleotides align to TRBD1. The V gene end was trimmed by 5 bases and the J gene end by 1 base; junction bases not matched to a gene: 7. CDR1 is MNHEY, CDR2 SMNVEV, per germline (reference sequence). The CDR3 has 16 residues. The CDR3 spells CASSTYRGVSYNEQFF. The CDR3 DNA is TGTGCCAGCAGTACATACAGGGGGGTGTCCTACAATGAGCAGTTCTTC.

The table lists this clone with a count of one. The chain carries TRBV28 and TRBJ1-2; D remains unclear. Germline V gene data show CDR1 as MDHEN and CDR2 as SYDVKM. Trimming shortened V by 6 bases and J by 3 bases, and 11 bases separated the two germline ends. This CDR3 is 13 amino acids long. The CDR3 loop is CASRTTSDYGYTF. The CDR3 DNA follows: TGTGCCAGCAGAACGACTTCGGACTATGGCTACACCTTC.

The chain has TRBV19 and TRBJ2-7; D is possibly TRBD1 (5 bases). The CDR3 is 14 amino acids. Germline values: CDR1 LNHDA, CDR2 SQIVND (reference sequence). Trimming left V 5 bases short and J 3 bases short, with 14 bases between. The CDR3 DNA reads as TGTGCCAGTAGTGACTCCAGGGAAGGCTACGAGCAGTACTTC. As protein: CASSDSREGYEQYF.

This sequence joins TRBV4-1 and TRBJ1-4; D is uncertain. The V end lost 0 bases, the J end lost 5 bases, and 19 bases lay between the germline ends. CDR1 and CDR2 (germline): MGHRA, YSYEKL. The CDR3 is 18 residues long. DNA of the CDR3: TGCGCCAGCAGCCAAGAAAATTCCCGACTCGCCGGGAATGAAAAACTGTTTTTT. It codes for CASSQENSRLAGNEKLFF.

The V gene is TRBV19, the J gene TRBJ2-7; TRBD1 agrees at 9 bases. V trimming: 4 bases; J trimming: 6 bases; junction bases outside the gene matches: 7. The CDR3 consists of 14 residues. CDR1 and CDR2 from the germline V gene are LNHDA and SQIVND (reference sequence). The CDR3 coding sequence is TGTGCCAGTAGTACCCGGGACAGGGCTGCCGAGCAGTACTTC. As protein: CASSTRDRAAEQYF.

V gene TRBV28 combines with J gene TRBJ1-3; the D is unclear. In germline, CDR1 is MDHEN, CDR2 SYDVKM. CDR3 length: 15 amino acids. V gave up 3 bases and J gave up 0 bases, with 9 bases separating them. The CDR3 region has the DNA TGTGCCAGCAGTTTCGGTCTAATCTCTGGAAACACCATATATTTT. It codes for CASSFGLISGNTIYF.

This chain's CDR3 is CASTTDRGTGYTF. The CDR3 DNA is TGTGCCAGCACCACGGACAGGGGAACTGGCTACACCTTC. V is TRBV27 and J is TRBJ1-2; 9 positions match TRBD1. The V gene's germline CDR1 is MNHEY and CDR2 SMNVEV (reference sequence). This CDR3 has 13 amino acids. The junction had 7 bases not matched to a gene; V was cut back by 7 bases and J by 7 bases.

The V and J genes are TRBV28 and TRBJ1-1; 7 bases line up with TRBD1. V dropped 5 bases and J dropped 0; count of bases not matched to a gene: 15. CDR3 size: 18 residues. Germline values: CDR1 MDHEN, CDR2 SYDVKM. Written as DNA, the CDR3 is TGTGCCAGCAGTCCTGACCGTTGGGGACAGCTAATGAACACTGAAGCTTTCTTT. This gives the protein CASSPDRWGQLMNTEAFF.

The chain combines TRBV27 with TRBJ1-5, with 9 nucleotides matching TRBD1. The CDR3 has 15 amino acids. Trimming removed 8 bases from V and 2 bases from J; junction bases left unmatched: 7. Germline assignment: CDR1 MNHEY and CDR2 SMNVEV (reference sequence). This CDR3 is CASRSGQGRNQPQHF. CDR3 sequence (DNA): TGTGCCAGCCGTTCTGGACAGGGGCGCAATCAGCCCCAGCATTTT.

The chain employs TRBV7-9 and TRBJ1-1; D is unclear. Germline assignment: CDR1 SEHNR and CDR2 FQNEAQ (reference sequence). The CDR3 totals 12 residues. Trimming took off 2 bases at V and 1 base at J, with 2 bases between the two ends. The CDR3 is CASSLQNTEAFF. The CDR3 DNA sequence: TGTGCCAGCAGCTTACAGAACACTGAAGCTTTCTTT.

The chain has TRBV11-2 and TRBJ2-5, with 8 positions matching TRBD2. The CDR3 extends over 16 amino acids. Losses at the gene ends were 4 bases for V and 3 bases for J; bases not matched to a gene: 10. The germline CDR1 and CDR2 sequences are SGHAT and FQNNGV. CDR3 DNA: TGTGCCAGCAGCTCTTCACCGGGACTAGAAAAAGAGACCCAGTACTTC. Translating gives CASSSSPGLEKETQYF.

The V call is TRBV28, the J call TRBJ2-7; no reliable D call. The V gene lost 8 bases and the J gene lost 5 bases, with 16 bases spanning the gap. The CDR3 totals 13 residues. Germline assignment: CDR1 MDHEN and CDR2 SYDVKM. CDR3 amino acids: CASSYPAVHEQYF. The CDR3 bases are TGTGCCAGCTCCTACCCGGCGGTTCACGAGCAGTACTTC.

CDR3 sequence (DNA): TGTGCCTGGGCAGGGGCGGGCTATGGCTACACCTTC. Amino acid sequence: CAWAGAGYGYTF. The chain is built from TRBV30 and TRBJ1-2; D is possibly TRBD1 (6 bases). The V end was cut by 5 bases, the J end by 4 bases, with 11 bases between. Germline-derived CDR1 and CDR2 are GTSNPN and SVGIG (reference sequence). The CDR3 totals 12 residues.

The J gene is TRBJ2-1, the V gene TRBV5-1, with 7 bases fitting TRBD2. With V trimmed by 3 bases and J by 10 bases, 4 bases remained unmatched. The CDR3 contains 12 residues. Germline-derived CDR1 and CDR2 are SGHRS and YFSETQ. The DNA of the CDR3 is TGCGCCAGCAGCTCCCTTAGCGGGGAGCAGTTCTTC. Encoded protein: CASSSLSGEQFF.

The chain carries TRBV7-2 and TRBJ2-7; unclear D gene. The V end was cut by 1 base, the J end by 3 bases, with 10 bases between. The germline V gene encodes CDR1 SGHTA and CDR2 FQGNSA. The CDR3 contains 14 residues. This chain's CDR3 is CASSLVEGVYEQYF. The DNA of the CDR3 is TGTGCCAGCAGCTTAGTTGAAGGAGTCTACGAGCAGTACTTC.

This chain joins TRBV11-3 and TRBJ2-2, with D possibly being TRBD2 (5 bases). CDR1 SGHNT and CDR2 YENEEA come from the germline V gene. The CDR3 loop spans 14 amino acids. The V gene lost 5 bases and the J gene lost 5 bases, with 12 bases spanning the gap. CDR3 protein: CASSVSGKTGELFF. CDR3 sequence (DNA): TGTGCCAGCAGCGTGAGCGGTAAAACCGGGGAGCTGTTTTTT.

This clone was picked up a small number of times. The rearrangement uses TRBV5-5 and TRBJ1-3; TRBD1 matches 7 bases. Germline V gene sequence: CDR1 SGHKS, CDR2 YYEKEE (reference sequence). The J segment lost 0 bases and the V segment lost 4 bases, leaving 4 bases of the junction unmatched. The CDR3 is 15 amino acids. CDR3 in DNA: TGTGCCAGCAGCCGACAGGGACCCTCTGGAAACACCATATATTTT. Protein sequence: CASSRQGPSGNTIYF.

The chain joins TRBV28 to TRBJ2-1; the match to TRBD2 covers 12 bases. Trimming at V came to 7 bases and at J to 2 bases, leaving 15 bases not matched to a gene. The CDR3 has 19 amino acids. The germline V gene has CDR1 MDHEN and CDR2 SYDVKM. The CDR3 DNA reads as TGTGCCAGCAAAGGCCCGGGACTAGCGGGTCTCAGAGCCTACAATGAGCAGTTCTTC. Protein: CASKGPGLAGLRAYNEQFF.

The chain couples TRBV7-6 to TRBJ2-7, with 7 bases lining up with TRBD1. This CDR3 is built from 13 residues. V lost 8 bases and J lost 2; bases outside the gene matches: 6. The germline V gene has CDR1 SGHVS and CDR2 FNYEAQ. CDR3 protein: CASLGRGTYEQYF. The DNA of the CDR3 is TGTGCCAGCCTTGGCAGGGGGACCTACGAGCAGTACTTC.

The V and J genes are TRBV30 and TRBJ2-1, with no clear D. CDR3 size: 15 residues. Deletions cut 0 bases from V and 0 bases from J, with 9 bases between. Germline CDR1 reads GTSNPN; CDR2 reads SVGIG (reference sequence). The CDR3 sequence: CAWSVLSSSYNEQFF. For the CDR3, the DNA is TGTGCCTGGAGTGTACTAAGCAGCTCCTACAATGAGCAGTTCTTC.

V and J are TRBV7-2 and TRBJ2-7; 7 nucleotides match TRBD1. The trim removed 4 bases at V and 6 bases at J, leaving 6 bases unmatched. This CDR3 region has 13 residues. Germline loops: CDR1 SGHTA, CDR2 FQGNSA. This CDR3 is CASSSDRAREQYF. The CDR3 bases are TGTGCCAGCAGCTCTGACAGGGCCCGCGAGCAGTACTTC.

The rearrangement joins TRBV18 to TRBJ1-4, with 7 bases aligning to TRBD1. The trim removed 3 bases at V and 0 bases at J, leaving 4 bases unmatched. Germline CDR1 is KGHSH and CDR2 is LQKENI. CDR3 length: 16 residues. CDR3 protein: CASSPGDRATNEKLFF. For the CDR3, the DNA is TGTGCCAGCTCACCGGGGGACAGAGCAACTAATGAAAAACTGTTTTTT.